This T cell receptor beta chain derives from a study of T cell repertoires in cytomegalovirus infection. Study findings and constraints: Dominant in the ex vivo response were TCR beta clonotypes restricted by HLA-C and specific for CMV.

About this clonotype itself: Its antigen remains unknown.

Each CDR3 protein gets one entry after TCRdb re-called the reads with MiXCR. The sample holds roughly 300,000 distinct CDR3 sequences, roughly a quarter seen once. Germline V CDR1 and CDR2: MGHRA, YSYEKL. The length of the CDR3 is 17 residues. Trimming cost V 0 bases and J 0 bases; bases outside gene matches: 6. The chain employs TRBV4-1 and TRBJ1-2, with 8 bases fitting TRBD1. Sequencing was done on a sample of PBMCs. This receptor was taken from a human donor in good health (CMV status not recorded). Some clones in this sample may be carry-over from other donors' samples. DNA for the CDR3: TGCGCCAGCAGCCAAGAGTCCAGGGGGCACACTAACTATGGCTACACCTTC. The encoded protein is CASSQESRGHTNYGYTF.